The rows below give T cell receptor beta chains drawn from one sample of a study of cytomegalovirus exposure and HLA in healthy donors. Sequencing was performed with immunoSEQ multiplex PCR; in TCRdb, only in-frame clones are kept and a portion is missing. The sample consists of approximately 160,000 clones, roughly four fifths of them appearing once. The sequencing input was PBMCs. The origin of the receptors is a woman aged 40 to 50 in good health and CMV-seronegative. The CDR3 runs from the conserved cysteine through the conserved F or W.

v_gene: TRBV2; j_gene: TRBJ2-7; CDR3aa: CARRASGAGEQYF
v_gene: TRBV5-1; j_gene: TRBJ2-7; CDR3aa: CASSPGTAEQYF
v_gene: TRBV25-1; j_gene: TRBJ1-4; CDR3aa: CASSEGSGQGGGKLFF
v_gene: TRBV10-3; j_gene: TRBJ1-1; CDR3aa: CAISGTLGANTEAFF
v_gene: TRBV29-1; j_gene: TRBJ1-2; CDR3aa: CSVEGQGVHYTF
v_gene: TRBV5-4; j_gene: TRBJ1-1; CDR3aa: CAIHGTGYTEAFF
v_gene: TRBV29-1; j_gene: TRBJ2-2; CDR3aa: CSVVSGAGELFF
v_gene: TRBV28; j_gene: TRBJ2-5; CDR3aa: CASSSGPAEQYF
v_gene: TRBV29-1; j_gene: TRBJ2-7; CDR3aa: CSVRREGSYEQYF
v_gene: TRBV20-1; j_gene: TRBJ1-1; CDR3aa: CSARRDTEAFF
v_gene: TRBV5-1; j_gene: TRBJ2-7; CDR3aa: CASRPTSGSSYEQYF
v_gene: TRBV2; j_gene: TRBJ2-5; CDR3aa: CASSEARLETQYF
v_gene: TRBV5-6; j_gene: TRBJ2-7; CDR3aa: CASSRTSAEQYF
v_gene: TRBV5-1; j_gene: TRBJ1-1; CDR3aa: CASSLAGGVNTEAFF
v_gene: TRBV19; j_gene: TRBJ2-6; CDR3aa: CASSTESGNVLTF
v_gene: TRBV7-9; j_gene: TRBJ2-7; CDR3aa: CASSFGLQLAGPPEQYF
v_gene: TRBV19; j_gene: TRBJ1-1; CDR3aa: CASRPPDGGHTEAFF
v_gene: TRBV7-6; j_gene: TRBJ2-5; CDR3aa: CASSFSGGSETQYF
v_gene: TRBV11-3; j_gene: TRBJ2-7; CDR3aa: CASSSGGGLSYEQYF
v_gene: TRBV2; j_gene: TRBJ1-5; CDR3aa: CASSVMGSNQPQHF
v_gene: TRBV5-1; j_gene: TRBJ1-1; CDR3aa: CASSLYGGGDTEAFF
v_gene: TRBV7-9; j_gene: TRBJ2-1; CDR3aa: CASSPRTSGSTNEQFF
v_gene: TRBV2; j_gene: TRBJ1-5; CDR3aa: CASSHYREGFNQPQHF
v_gene: TRBV6-1; j_gene: TRBJ2-3; CDR3aa: CASSEARTSVGDTQYF
v_gene: TRBV10-3; j_gene: TRBJ2-2; CDR3aa: CAISDRGGQNTGELFF
v_gene: TRBV7-2; j_gene: TRBJ2-7; CDR3aa: CASSFSGSTYEQYF
v_gene: TRBV19; j_gene: TRBJ1-5; CDR3aa: CASSIGNARQPQHF
v_gene: TRBV5-1; j_gene: TRBJ2-3; CDR3aa: CASSLAGTDTQYF
v_gene: TRBV27; j_gene: TRBJ2-3; CDR3aa: CASRPISESTDTQYF
v_gene: TRBV7-9; j_gene: TRBJ2-7; CDR3aa: CASSFEDRGPYEQYF
v_gene: TRBV2; j_gene: TRBJ2-5; CDR3aa: CASSADFSQETQYF